The subject of this entry is one TCR beta chain. Its antigen is currently unknown. Sequencing was performed with immunoSEQ multiplex PCR; in TCRdb, only in-frame clones are kept and a portion is missing. This sample carries 4,000 or so clones, under 85% of them seen once, and the ten largest clones take 6% to 8%. The data originate from a study of immune cell composition in non-small cell lung cancer. Study observations and caveats: Squamous carcinomas (roughly 80%) more often had tumour-associated clones >0.5% than adenocarcinomas (33%).

The germline V and J ends were trimmed by 1 base and 0 bases, with 8 bases remaining between them. Germline loops: CDR1 SGDLS, CDR2 YYNGEE. The CDR3 runs to 14 residues. The source is a human donor with non-small cell lung cancer. The chain links TRBV9 to TRBJ2-7; weak D call: TRBD2 (6 bases). Sequencing was performed on lung tumor tissue. CDR3 sequence: CASSVTGGSYEQYF. The CDR3 DNA reads TGTGCCAGCAGCGTAACCGGGGGCTCCTACGAGCAGTACTTC.